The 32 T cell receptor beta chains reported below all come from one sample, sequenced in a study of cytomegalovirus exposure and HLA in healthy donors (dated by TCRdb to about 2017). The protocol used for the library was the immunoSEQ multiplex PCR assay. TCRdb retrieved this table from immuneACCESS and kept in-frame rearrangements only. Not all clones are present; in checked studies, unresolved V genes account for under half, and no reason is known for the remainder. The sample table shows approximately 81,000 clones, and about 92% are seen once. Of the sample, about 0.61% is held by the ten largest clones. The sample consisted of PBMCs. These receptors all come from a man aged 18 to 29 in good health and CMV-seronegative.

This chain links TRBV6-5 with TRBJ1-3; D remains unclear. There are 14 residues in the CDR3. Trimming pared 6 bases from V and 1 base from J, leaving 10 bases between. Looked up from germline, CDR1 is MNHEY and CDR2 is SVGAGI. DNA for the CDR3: TGTGCCAGCAGCCGCGGTATATCTGGAAACACCATATATTTT. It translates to CASSRGISGNTIYF.

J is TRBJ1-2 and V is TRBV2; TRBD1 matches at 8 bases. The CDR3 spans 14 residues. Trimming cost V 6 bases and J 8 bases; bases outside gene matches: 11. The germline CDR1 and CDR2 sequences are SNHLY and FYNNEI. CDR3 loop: CASSRDRIFGGYTF. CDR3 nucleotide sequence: TGTGCCAGCAGCCGGGACAGGATATTTGGGGGCTACACCTTC.

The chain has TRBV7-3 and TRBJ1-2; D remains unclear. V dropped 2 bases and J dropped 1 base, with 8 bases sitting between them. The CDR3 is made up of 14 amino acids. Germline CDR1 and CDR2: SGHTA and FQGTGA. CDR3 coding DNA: TGTGCCAGCAGCTTACAAGGAGATAACTATGGCTACACCTTC. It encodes CASSLQGDNYGYTF.

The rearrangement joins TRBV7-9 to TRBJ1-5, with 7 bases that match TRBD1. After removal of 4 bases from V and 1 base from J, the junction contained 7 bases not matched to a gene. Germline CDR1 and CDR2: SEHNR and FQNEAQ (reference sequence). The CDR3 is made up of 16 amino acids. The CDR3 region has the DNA TGTGCCAGCAGCTCCGACAGGGTGGGGAGCAATCAGCCCCAGCATTTT. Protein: CASSSDRVGSNQPQHF.

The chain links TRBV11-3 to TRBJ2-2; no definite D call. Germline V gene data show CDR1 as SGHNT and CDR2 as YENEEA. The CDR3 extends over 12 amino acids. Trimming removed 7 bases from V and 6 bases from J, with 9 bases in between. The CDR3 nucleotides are TGTGCCAGCAACCTAGGTTCCGGGGAGCTGTTTTTT. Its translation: CASNLGSGELFF.

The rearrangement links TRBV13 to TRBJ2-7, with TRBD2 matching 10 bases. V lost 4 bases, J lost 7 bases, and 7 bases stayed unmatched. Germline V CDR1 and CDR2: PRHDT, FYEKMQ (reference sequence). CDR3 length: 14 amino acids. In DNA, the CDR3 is TGTGCCAGCAGCTGGACTAGCGGAACGGGGGAGCAGTACTTC. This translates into CASSWTSGTGEQYF.

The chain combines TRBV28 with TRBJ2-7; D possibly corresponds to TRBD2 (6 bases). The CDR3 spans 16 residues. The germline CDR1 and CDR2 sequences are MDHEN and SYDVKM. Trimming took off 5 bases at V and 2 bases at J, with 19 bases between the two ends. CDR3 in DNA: TGTGCCAGCAGTCGGAACTCGGGGGTGGCCCCCTACGAGCAGTACTTC. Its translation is CASSRNSGVAPYEQYF.

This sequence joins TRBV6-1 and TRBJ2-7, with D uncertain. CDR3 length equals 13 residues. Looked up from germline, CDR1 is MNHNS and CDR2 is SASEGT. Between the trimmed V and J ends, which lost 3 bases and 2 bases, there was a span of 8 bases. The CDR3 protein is CASSESNPYEQYF. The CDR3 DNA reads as TGTGCCAGCAGTGAGAGTAACCCCTACGAGCAGTACTTC.

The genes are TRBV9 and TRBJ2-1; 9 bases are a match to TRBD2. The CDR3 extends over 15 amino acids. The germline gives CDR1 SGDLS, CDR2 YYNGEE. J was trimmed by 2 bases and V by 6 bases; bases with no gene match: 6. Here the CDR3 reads CASTLAGAPYNEQFF. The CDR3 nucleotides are TGTGCCAGCACTTTAGCGGGGGCCCCCTACAATGAGCAGTTCTTC.

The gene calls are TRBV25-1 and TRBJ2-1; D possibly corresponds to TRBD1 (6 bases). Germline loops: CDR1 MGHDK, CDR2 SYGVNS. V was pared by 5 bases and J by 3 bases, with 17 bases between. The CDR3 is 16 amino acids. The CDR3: CASSKFDKGHYNEQFF. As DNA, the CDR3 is TGTGCCAGCAGTAAATTCGACAAGGGACACTACAATGAGCAGTTCTTC.

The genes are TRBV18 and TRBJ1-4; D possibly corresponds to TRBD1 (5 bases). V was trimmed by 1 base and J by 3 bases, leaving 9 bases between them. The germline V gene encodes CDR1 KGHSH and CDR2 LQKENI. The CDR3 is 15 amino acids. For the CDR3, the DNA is TGTGCCAGCTCACCACGCGGGGGAGCTAATGAAAAACTGTTTTTT. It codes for CASSPRGGANEKLFF.

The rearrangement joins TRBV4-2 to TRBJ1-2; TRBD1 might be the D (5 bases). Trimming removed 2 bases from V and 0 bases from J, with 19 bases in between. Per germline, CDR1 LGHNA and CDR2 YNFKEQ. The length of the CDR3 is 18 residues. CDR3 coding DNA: TGTGCCAGCAGCCAAAGGGGCTCGGAAGTGCGCACTAACTATGGCTACACCTTC. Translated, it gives CASSQRGSEVRTNYGYTF.

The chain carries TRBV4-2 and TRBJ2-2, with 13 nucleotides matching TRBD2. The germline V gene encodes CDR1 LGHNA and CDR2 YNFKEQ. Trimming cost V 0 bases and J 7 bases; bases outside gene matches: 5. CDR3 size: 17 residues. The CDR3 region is CASSQEGLAGSHGELFF. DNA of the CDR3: TGTGCCAGCAGCCAAGAGGGACTAGCGGGGTCCCACGGGGAGCTGTTTTTT.

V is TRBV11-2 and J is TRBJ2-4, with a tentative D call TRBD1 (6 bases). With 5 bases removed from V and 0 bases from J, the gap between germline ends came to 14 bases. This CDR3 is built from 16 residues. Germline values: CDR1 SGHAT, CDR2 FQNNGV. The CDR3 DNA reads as TGTGCCAGCAGCCCCACAGGGTCCCTAGCCAAAAACATTCAGTACTTC. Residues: CASSPTGSLAKNIQYF.

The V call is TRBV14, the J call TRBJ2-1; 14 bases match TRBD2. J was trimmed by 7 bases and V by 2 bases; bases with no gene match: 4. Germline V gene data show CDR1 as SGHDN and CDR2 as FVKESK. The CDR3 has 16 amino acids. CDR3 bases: TGTGCCAGCAGCCAACAGGGACTAGCGGGAGCAAATGAGCAGTTCTTC. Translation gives CASSQQGLAGANEQFF. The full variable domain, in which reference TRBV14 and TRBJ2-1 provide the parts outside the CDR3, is EAGVTQFPSHSVIEKGQTVTLRCDPISGHDNLYWYRRVMGKEIKFLLHFVKESKQDESGMPNNRFLAERTGGTYSTLKVQPAELEDSGVYFCASSQQGLAGANEQFFGPGTRLTVL.

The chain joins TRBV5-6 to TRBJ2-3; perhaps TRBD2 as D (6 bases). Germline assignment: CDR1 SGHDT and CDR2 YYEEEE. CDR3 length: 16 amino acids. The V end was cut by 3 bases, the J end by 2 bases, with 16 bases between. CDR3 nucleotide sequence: TGTGCCAGCAGCTCGGTTGCGGCGGGGTTCACAGATACGCAGTATTTT. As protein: CASSSVAAGFTDTQYF. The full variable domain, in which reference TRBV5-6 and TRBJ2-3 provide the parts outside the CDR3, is DAGVTQSPTHLIKTRGQQVTLRCSPKSGHDTVSWYQQALGQGPQFIFQYYEEEERQRGNFPDRFSGHQFPNYSSELNVNALLLGDSALYLCASSSVAAGFTDTQYFGPGTRLTVL.

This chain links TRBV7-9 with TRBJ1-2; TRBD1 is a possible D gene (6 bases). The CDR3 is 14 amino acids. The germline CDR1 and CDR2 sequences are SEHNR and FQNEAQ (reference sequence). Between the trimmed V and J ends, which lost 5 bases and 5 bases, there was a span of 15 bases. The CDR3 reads CASSLVRGGYGYTF. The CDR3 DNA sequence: TGTGCCAGCAGCCTTGTCAGGGGAGGGTATGGCTACACCTTC.

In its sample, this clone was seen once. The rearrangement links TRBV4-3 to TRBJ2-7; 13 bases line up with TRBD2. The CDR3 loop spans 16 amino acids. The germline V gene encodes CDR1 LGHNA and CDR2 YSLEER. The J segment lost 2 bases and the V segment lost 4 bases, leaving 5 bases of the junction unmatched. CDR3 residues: CASSRVLAGGAYEQYF. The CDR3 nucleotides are TGCGCCAGCAGCCGAGTACTAGCGGGAGGGGCCTACGAGCAGTACTTC.

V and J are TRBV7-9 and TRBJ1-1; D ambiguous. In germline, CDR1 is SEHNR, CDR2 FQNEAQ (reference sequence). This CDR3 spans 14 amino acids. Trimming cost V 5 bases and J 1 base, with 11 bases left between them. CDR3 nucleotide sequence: TGTGCCAGCAGCCCAACCGAGCGGAACACTGAAGCTTTCTTT. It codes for CASSPTERNTEAFF. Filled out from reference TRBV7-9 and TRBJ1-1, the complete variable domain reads DTGVSQNPRHKITKRGQNVTFRCDPISEHNRLYWYRQTLGQGPEFLTYFQNEAQLEKSRLLSDRFSAERPKGSFSTLEIQRTEQGDSAMYLCASSPTERNTEAFFGQGTRLTVV.

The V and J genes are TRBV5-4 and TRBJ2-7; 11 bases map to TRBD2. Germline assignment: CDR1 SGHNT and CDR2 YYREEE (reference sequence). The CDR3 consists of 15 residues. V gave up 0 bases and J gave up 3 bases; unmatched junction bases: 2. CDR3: CASSLVAGGNYEQYF. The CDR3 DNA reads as TGTGCCAGCAGCTTGGTAGCGGGAGGGAACTACGAGCAGTACTTC.

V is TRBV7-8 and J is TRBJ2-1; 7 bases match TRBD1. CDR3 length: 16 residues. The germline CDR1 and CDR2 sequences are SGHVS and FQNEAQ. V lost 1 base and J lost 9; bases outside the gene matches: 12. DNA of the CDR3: TGTGCCAGCAGCTTAGGTATGGCAGGGGGTTGGGGTGAGCAGTTCTTC. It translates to CASSLGMAGGWGEQFF.

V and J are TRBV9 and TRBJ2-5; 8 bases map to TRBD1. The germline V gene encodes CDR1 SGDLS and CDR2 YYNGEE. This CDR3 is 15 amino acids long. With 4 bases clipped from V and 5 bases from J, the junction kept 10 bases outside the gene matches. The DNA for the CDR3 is TGTGCCAGCAGCCCCGGCCAGGGGGCGCGTGAGACCCAGTACTTC. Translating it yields CASSPGQGARETQYF.

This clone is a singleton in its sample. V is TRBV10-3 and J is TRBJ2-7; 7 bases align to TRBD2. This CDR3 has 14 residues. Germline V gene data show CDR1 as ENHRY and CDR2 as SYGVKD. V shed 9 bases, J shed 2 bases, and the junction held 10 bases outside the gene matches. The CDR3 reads CAIRGEQTTYEQYF. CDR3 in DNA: TGTGCCATTCGGGGGGAGCAGACAACCTACGAGCAGTACTTC.

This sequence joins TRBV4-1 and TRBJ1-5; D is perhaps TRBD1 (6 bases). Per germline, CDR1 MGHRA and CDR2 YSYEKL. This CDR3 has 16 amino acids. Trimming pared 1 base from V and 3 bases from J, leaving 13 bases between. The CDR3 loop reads CASSQVDSGANQPQHF. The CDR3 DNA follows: TGCGCCAGCAGCCAAGTGGACAGTGGGGCCAATCAGCCCCAGCATTTT.

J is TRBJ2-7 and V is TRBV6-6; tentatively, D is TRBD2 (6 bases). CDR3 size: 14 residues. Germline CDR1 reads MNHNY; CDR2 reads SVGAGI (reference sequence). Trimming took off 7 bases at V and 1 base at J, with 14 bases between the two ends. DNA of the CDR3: TGTGCCAGCACCCCTGGGGGGAGGTCCTACGAGCAGTACTTC. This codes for CASTPGGRSYEQYF.

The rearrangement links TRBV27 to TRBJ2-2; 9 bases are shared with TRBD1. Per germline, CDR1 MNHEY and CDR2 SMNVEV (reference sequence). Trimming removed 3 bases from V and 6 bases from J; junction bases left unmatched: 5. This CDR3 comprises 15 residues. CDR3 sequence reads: CASSFATGGSGELFF. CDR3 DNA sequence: TGTGCCAGCAGTTTCGCCACAGGGGGCTCCGGGGAGCTGTTTTTT.

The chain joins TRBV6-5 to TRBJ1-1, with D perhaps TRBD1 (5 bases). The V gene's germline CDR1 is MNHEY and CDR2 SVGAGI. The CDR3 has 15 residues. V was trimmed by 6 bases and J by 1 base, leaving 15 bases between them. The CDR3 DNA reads TGTGCCAGCAGCCCCTTTCGACAGAGGAACACTGAAGCTTTCTTT. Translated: CASSPFRQRNTEAFF.

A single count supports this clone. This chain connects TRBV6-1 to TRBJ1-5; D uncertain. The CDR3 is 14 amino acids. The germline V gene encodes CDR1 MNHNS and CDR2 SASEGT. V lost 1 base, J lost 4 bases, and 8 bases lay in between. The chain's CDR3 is CASSEGAENQPQHF. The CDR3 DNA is TGTGCCAGCAGTGAAGGGGCTGAGAATCAGCCCCAGCATTTT.

Here the CDR3 reads CASSLKTNLAGGYNEQFF. The CDR3 DNA follows: TGCGCCAGCAGCTTGAAGACTAACCTAGCGGGAGGTTACAATGAGCAGTTCTTC. This chain connects TRBV5-1 to TRBJ2-1; 11 positions agree with TRBD2. The CDR3 has 18 amino acids. V shed 1 base, J shed 4 bases, and the junction held 10 bases outside the gene matches. Germline-derived CDR1 and CDR2 are SGHRS and YFSETQ.

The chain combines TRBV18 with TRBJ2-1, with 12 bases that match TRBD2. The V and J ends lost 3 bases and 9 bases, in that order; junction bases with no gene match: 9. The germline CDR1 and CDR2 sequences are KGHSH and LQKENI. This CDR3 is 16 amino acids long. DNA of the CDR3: TGTGCCAGCTCACCTCCCAGACTAGCGGGAGCAGGTGAGCAGTTCTTC. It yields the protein CASSPPRLAGAGEQFF.

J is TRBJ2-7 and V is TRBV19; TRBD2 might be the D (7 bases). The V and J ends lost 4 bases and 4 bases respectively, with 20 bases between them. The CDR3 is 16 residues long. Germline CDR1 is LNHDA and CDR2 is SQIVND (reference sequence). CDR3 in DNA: TGTGCCAGTAGTAGAACAACAGGGACTAACCAATACGAGCAGTACTTC. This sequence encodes CASSRTTGTNQYEQYF.

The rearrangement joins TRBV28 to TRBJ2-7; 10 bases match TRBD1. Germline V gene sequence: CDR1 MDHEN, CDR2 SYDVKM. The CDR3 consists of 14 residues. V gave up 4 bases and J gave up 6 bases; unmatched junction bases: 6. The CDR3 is CASSSGTGVSEQYF. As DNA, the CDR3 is TGTGCCAGCAGTTCAGGGACAGGGGTCAGCGAGCAGTACTTC.